The 21 T cell receptor beta chains listed next were all sequenced from one sample in a study of metastatic and nonmetastatic thyroid tumors. Every patient underwent thyroid surgery untreated. TCRdb re-analyzed the PCR reads through MiXCR. This sample has approximately 31,000 clones; 25% to 30% occur once, and the top ten carry 30%. What was sequenced was blood. These TCRs come from a female donor with papillary thyroid cancer or a benign thyroid nodule (not recorded which). Some clones in this sample may be carry-over from other donors' samples.

The chain has TRBV15 and TRBJ2-7; D might be TRBD1 (6 bases). Germline loops: CDR1 LNHNV, CDR2 YYDKDF (reference sequence). Trimming removed 0 bases at V and 1 base at J, with 10 bases between. The CDR3 is 15 amino acids. The CDR3 sequence is CATSRDRGQSYEQYF. The CDR3 DNA sequence: TGTGCCACCAGCAGAGATCGAGGACAGTCCTACGAGCAGTACTTC.

This clone was counted many times. The CDR3 spells CASSLEWLAGGTDTQYF. CDR3 bases: TGTGCCAGCAGTTTAGAATGGCTAGCGGGAGGGACAGATACGCAGTATTTT. The J gene is TRBJ2-3, the V gene TRBV28, with 12 positions matching TRBD2. The CDR3 sequence is 17 residues long. V lost 2 bases to trimming and J lost 3 bases; unmatched junction nucleotides: 6. Germline values: CDR1 MDHEN, CDR2 SYDVKM. Using reference TRBV28 and TRBJ2-3 for the parts outside the CDR3, the full variable domain is DVKVTQSSRYLVKRTGEKVFLECVQDMDHENMFWYRQDPGLGLRLIYFSYDVKMKEKGDIPEGYSVSREKKERFSLILESASTNQTSMYLCASSLEWLAGGTDTQYFGPGTRLTVL.

Many counts were recorded for this clone. The genes are TRBV29-1 and TRBJ2-1; TRBD2 agrees at 10 bases. This CDR3 spans 13 amino acids. Germline V lookup: CDR1 SQVTM, CDR2 ANQGSEA. J gave up 3 bases and V 4 bases, and 0 bases lay outside the gene matches. CDR3 region: CSVGTSGYNEQFF. The CDR3 bases are TGCAGCGTTGGGACTAGCGGCTACAATGAGCAGTTCTTC.

The rearrangement joins TRBV5-1 to TRBJ2-7; D perhaps matches TRBD1 (5 bases). The CDR3 covers 14 residues. Germline V gene data show CDR1 as SGHRS and CDR2 as YFSETQ. V was shortened by 1 base and J by 0 bases, with 8 bases between the two germline ends. Here the CDR3 DNA reads TGCGCCAGCAGCTTGCTTACAGGCTCCTACGAGCAGTACTTC. Protein sequence: CASSLLTGSYEQYF.

This clone was seen only a few times. The chain is built from TRBV19 and TRBJ2-3, with D hard to call. Germline-derived CDR1 and CDR2 are LNHDA and SQIVND (reference sequence). This CDR3 has 15 amino acids. Trimming removed 6 bases at V and 1 base at J, with 14 bases between. The CDR3 spells CASSMARSRTDTQYF. The CDR3 coding sequence is TGTGCCAGTAGCATGGCGCGGAGTCGCACAGATACGCAGTATTTT.

Concerning this clone: At one end the junction does not follow the germline gene, possibly because of a read error. The V call is TRBV20-1, the J call TRBJ2-7, with TRBD1 identical over 7 bases. The CDR3 has 16 residues. Germline V CDR1 and CDR2: DFQATT, SNEGSKA (reference sequence). CDR3: CSARGGQGRSSYEQYF. The CDR3 DNA reads TGCAGTGCCAGAGGGGGCCAGGGTCGCAGCTCCTACGAGCAGTACTTC.

This clone has ten or more counts. The chain links TRBV19 to TRBJ2-3; TRBD1 matches 8 bases. Trimming at V came to 8 bases and at J to 7 bases, leaving 11 bases not matched to a gene. CDR1 is LNHDA and CDR2 is SQIVND in the germline V gene (reference sequence). CDR3 length: 14 residues. The CDR3 region has the DNA TGTGCCAGTGGGAAGGGCAACAGGGGGAATACGCAGTATTTT. Amino acids: CASGKGNRGNTQYF.

The J gene is TRBJ1-1, the V gene TRBV20-1; TRBD1 matches at 7 bases. V shed 0 bases, J shed 2 bases, and the junction held 6 bases outside the gene matches. Per the germline V gene, CDR1 is DFQATT and CDR2 is SNEGSKA (reference sequence). This CDR3 is built from 15 residues. CDR3 region: CSAREAHRGNTEAFF. CDR3 in DNA: TGCAGTGCTAGAGAGGCCCACAGGGGAAACACTGAAGCTTTCTTT.

With respect to this clone: A much larger clone differs from this one at a single base, so this may be a read error. This chain connects TRBV6-2 or TRBV6-3 to TRBJ1-6; maybe TRBD1 (5 bases). This CDR3 spans 11 amino acids. Trimming took off 7 bases at V and 14 bases at J, with 12 bases between the two ends. The germline CDR1 and CDR2 sequences are MNHEY and SVGEGT. CDR3 amino acids: CASTEGSTLHF. Here the CDR3 DNA reads TGTGCCAGCACCGAGGGGTCAACCCTCCACTTT.

The chain uses TRBV30 and TRBJ2-1; D is ambiguous. V was cut by 1 base and J by 3 bases, with 4 bases left in between. Germline CDR1 GTSNPN, CDR2 SVGIG (reference sequence). This CDR3 is 12 amino acids long. CDR3 sequence (DNA): TGTGCCTGGAGTGCAGACTACAATGAGCAGTTCTTC. As protein: CAWSADYNEQFF. Combining the CDR3 with reference TRBV30 and TRBJ2-1 gives the whole variable domain SQTIHQWPATLVQPVGSPLSLECTVEGTSNPNLYWYRQAAGRGLQLLFYSVGIGQISSEVPQNLSASRPQDRQFILSSKKLLLSDSGFYLCAWSADYNEQFFGPGTRLTVL.

The chain links TRBV18 to TRBJ2-5, with a weak D call TRBD1 (6 bases). The V gene's germline CDR1 is KGHSH and CDR2 LQKENI. V lost 4 bases and J 3 bases, leaving 9 bases between the germline ends. This CDR3 is built from 13 residues. CDR3: CASSLYREETQYF. CDR3 sequence (DNA): TGTGCCAGCTCACTTTACAGGGAAGAGACCCAGTACTTC.

This clone was detected a few times. This chain uses TRBV7-2 with TRBJ1-2; TRBD1 is a possible D gene (5 bases). The V and J ends lost 6 bases and 8 bases respectively, with 22 bases between them. Germline assignment: CDR1 SGHTA and CDR2 FQGNSA. The CDR3 has 15 residues. DNA of the CDR3: TGTGCCAGCAGACGGGGTTTCTTGAGGGGTGAGGGCTACACCTTC. Encoded protein: CASRRGFLRGEGYTF.

This clone is a singleton in its sample. V gene TRBV5-5 combines with J gene TRBJ2-1; 9 bases map to TRBD2. The V gene end was trimmed by 2 bases and the J gene end by 7 bases; junction bases not matched to a gene: 7. This CDR3 spans 15 amino acids. Germline V gene data show CDR1 as SGHKS and CDR2 as YYEKEE (reference sequence). CDR3 protein: CASSLIAGDMNEQFF. For the CDR3, the DNA is TGTGCCAGCAGCTTAATAGCGGGAGATATGAATGAGCAGTTCTTC.

This clone was counted at least ten times. The V and J genes are TRBV28 and TRBJ2-1; D is undetermined. The germline V and J ends were trimmed by 2 bases and 7 bases, with 12 bases remaining between them. The CDR3 extends over 14 amino acids. Germline V gene data show CDR1 as MDHEN and CDR2 as SYDVKM. CDR3 amino acids: CASSLELGSNEQFF. The CDR3 coding sequence is TGTGCCAGCAGTTTAGAACTCGGGTCGAATGAGCAGTTCTTC.

This chain connects TRBV28 to TRBJ1-1; tentatively, D is TRBD1 (6 bases). Germline V gene data show CDR1 as MDHEN and CDR2 as SYDVKM. There are 12 residues in the CDR3. Trimming pared 0 bases from V and 12 bases from J, leaving 11 bases between. For the CDR3, the DNA is TGTGCCAGCAGTTTATGGCAGGGGAGATCTTTCTTT. It is translated as CASSLWQGRSFF.

This clone came up many times. The rearrangement joins TRBV2 to TRBJ1-1; no clear D gene. Trimming took off 3 bases at V and 8 bases at J, with 7 bases between the two ends. Germline CDR1 is SNHLY and CDR2 is FYNNEI. The CDR3 loop spans 11 amino acids. CDR3 bases: TGTGCCAGCAGTGACGAGACCGAAGCTTTCTTT. Translated: CASSDETEAFF. Together with reference TRBV2 and TRBJ1-1, the CDR3 gives the full variable domain: EPEVTQTPSHQVTQMGQEVILRCVPISNHLYFYWYRQILGQKVEFLVSFYNNEISEKSEIFDDQFSVERPDGSNFTLKIRSTKLEDSAMYFCASSDETEAFFGQGTRLTVV.

The chain has TRBV19 and TRBJ2-1, with D unclear. The germline V gene has CDR1 LNHDA and CDR2 SQIVND (reference sequence). The CDR3 totals 15 residues. V was cut by 3 bases and J by 2 bases, with 11 bases left in between. The CDR3 DNA sequence: TGTGCCAGTAGTATTGAGGTTGTGCCCTACAATGAGCAGTTCTTC. Translating gives CASSIEVVPYNEQFF.

The chain uses TRBV7-2 and TRBJ2-1; TRBD2 agrees at 14 bases. The CDR3 consists of 19 residues. In germline, CDR1 is SGHTA, CDR2 FQGNSA. J gave up 7 bases and V 2 bases, and 13 bases lay outside the gene matches. CDR3 amino acids: CASSLLGGGLAGEGNEQFF. The CDR3 nucleotides read TGTGCCAGCAGCTTATTAGGGGGGGGACTAGCGGGAGAGGGGAATGAGCAGTTCTTC.

This clone was seen many times. This sequence joins TRBV28 and TRBJ1-2; maybe TRBD1 (5 bases). From germline, CDR1 is MDHEN and CDR2 SYDVKM. Trimming pared 6 bases from V and 7 bases from J, leaving 21 bases between. The CDR3 sequence is 15 residues long. CDR3 in amino acids: CASSPAPGGGGGYTF. CDR3 DNA sequence: TGTGCCAGCAGCCCCGCCCCGGGGGGAGGAGGTGGCTACACCTTC.

There are many counts of this clone. This chain links TRBV19 with TRBJ2-1, with 8 bases identical to TRBD1. The germline gives CDR1 LNHDA, CDR2 SQIVND (reference sequence). Trimming removed 8 bases from V and 10 bases from J; junction bases left unmatched: 7. This CDR3 spans 12 amino acids. The CDR3 nucleotides are TGTGCCAGTGAGCCAGGGGGCGGAGAGCAGTTCTTC. This translates into CASEPGGGEQFF.

The rearrangement joins TRBV15 to TRBJ2-7; D is undetermined. V lost 4 bases and J 5 bases, leaving 24 bases between the germline ends. There are 17 residues in the CDR3. Germline CDR1 is LNHNV and CDR2 is YYDKDF (reference sequence). CDR3 nucleotides: TGTGCCACCAGCATGGCTTATCTGGCAGTGGGTTCTAACGAGCAGTACTTC. Translation gives CATSMAYLAVGSNEQYF.